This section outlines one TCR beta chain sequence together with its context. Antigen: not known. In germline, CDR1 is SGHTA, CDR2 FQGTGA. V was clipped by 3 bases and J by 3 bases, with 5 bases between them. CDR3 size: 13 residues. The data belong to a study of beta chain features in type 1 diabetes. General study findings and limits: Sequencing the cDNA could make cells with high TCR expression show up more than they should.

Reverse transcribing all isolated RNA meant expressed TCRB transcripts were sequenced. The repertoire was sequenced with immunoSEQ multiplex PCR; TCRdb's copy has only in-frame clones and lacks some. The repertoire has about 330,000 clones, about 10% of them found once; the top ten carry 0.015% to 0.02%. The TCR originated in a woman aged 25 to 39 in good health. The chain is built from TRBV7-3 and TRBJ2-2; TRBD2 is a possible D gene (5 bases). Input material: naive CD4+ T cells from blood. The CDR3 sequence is CASSLRDTGELFF. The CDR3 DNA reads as TGTGCCAGCAGCTTGAGGGACACCGGGGAGCTGTTTTTT.